These T cell receptor beta chains were read from a single sample in a study of shared clonotypes between healthy human individuals. The method was immunoSEQ multiplex PCR; TCRdb's version includes in-frame clones alone and lacks a portion of them. The sample gives roughly 650,000 clones, almost 97% of which show up once; less than 0.065% is in the top ten. Input material: naive CD4+ T cells sorted from blood. The receptors originated from a woman in her twenties or thirties in good health. Both conserved end residues are part of each CDR3. Each record gives: clone size, J gene, V gene, D gene, CDR3 protein, CDR3 DNA. D genes are given only for firm matches. The size of a clone is reported for some rows only, either as once, few or many, or as a class for expanded clones.

abundance: -; j_gene: TRBJ2-5; v_gene: TRBV15; d_gene: TRBD2; CDR3aa: CATSRTSGRAETQYF; CDR3nt: TGTGCCACCAGCAGGACTAGCGGGAGGGCGGAGACCCAGTACTTC
abundance: -; j_gene: TRBJ1-6; v_gene: TRBV19; d_gene: -; CDR3aa: CASRDSGNSPLHF; CDR3nt: TGTGCCAGTAGGGACTCGGGCAATTCACCCCTCCACTTT
abundance: -; j_gene: TRBJ2-7; v_gene: TRBV10-2; d_gene: TRBD1; CDR3aa: CASTVARTGGHEQYF; CDR3nt: TGCGCCAGCACCGTAGCCCGGACAGGGGGCCACGAGCAGTACTTC
abundance: -; j_gene: TRBJ2-7; v_gene: TRBV4-2; d_gene: -; CDR3aa: CASSQVASVYEQYF; CDR3nt: TGTGCCAGCAGCCAAGTGGCTAGCGTATACGAGCAGTACTTC
abundance: -; j_gene: TRBJ2-1; v_gene: TRBV7-8; d_gene: -; CDR3aa: CASSLGHRGYEQFF; CDR3nt: TGTGCCAGCAGTCTCGGGCACCGGGGGTATGAGCAGTTCTTC
abundance: -; j_gene: TRBJ2-7; v_gene: TRBV18; d_gene: -; CDR3aa: CASSPSADSYEQYF; CDR3nt: TGTGCCAGCTCACCATCTGCGGACTCCTACGAGCAGTACTTC
abundance: once; j_gene: TRBJ2-1; v_gene: TRBV29-1; d_gene: TRBD2; CDR3aa: CSVGGSSGRPSDEQFF; CDR3nt: TGCAGCGTTGGGGGGTCTAGCGGGAGACCGAGCGATGAGCAGTTCTTC
abundance: -; j_gene: TRBJ2-3; v_gene: TRBV7-6; d_gene: TRBD2; CDR3aa: CASSSRTSADTQYF; CDR3nt: TGTGCCAGCAGCTCTCGGACTAGCGCAGATACGCAGTATTTT
abundance: -; j_gene: TRBJ1-3; v_gene: TRBV30; d_gene: -; CDR3aa: CAWSGGAGNTIYF; CDR3nt: TGTGCCTGGAGTGGCGGTGCTGGAAACACCATATATTTT
abundance: -; j_gene: TRBJ1-4; v_gene: TRBV2; d_gene: -; CDR3aa: CASKRVPVVANEKLFF; CDR3nt: TGTGCCAGCAAAAGGGTCCCCGTCGTGGCTAATGAAAAACTGTTTTTT
abundance: -; j_gene: TRBJ2-2; v_gene: TRBV27; d_gene: TRBD1; CDR3aa: CASNARDRGRNTGELFF; CDR3nt: TGTGCCAGCAACGCCCGGGACAGGGGGCGGAACACCGGGGAGCTGTTTTTT
abundance: -; j_gene: TRBJ2-1; v_gene: TRBV28; d_gene: TRBD1; CDR3aa: CASRTTGGTSTIYNEQFF; CDR3nt: TGTGCCAGCAGAACTACAGGGGGGACTTCCACGATATACAATGAGCAGTTCTTC
abundance: -; j_gene: TRBJ2-3; v_gene: TRBV2; d_gene: -; CDR3aa: CASSVQGRDTQYF; CDR3nt: TGTGCCAGCAGTGTCCAGGGCAGGGATACGCAGTATTTT
abundance: -; j_gene: TRBJ2-2; v_gene: TRBV7-7; d_gene: -; CDR3aa: CASSLDRGAGELFF; CDR3nt: TGTGCCAGCAGCTTAGATAGGGGCGCCGGGGAGCTGTTTTTT
abundance: -; j_gene: TRBJ2-5; v_gene: TRBV11-2; d_gene: -; CDR3aa: CASSASETQYF; CDR3nt: TGTGCCAGCAGCGCTAGTGAGACCCAGTACTTC
abundance: -; j_gene: TRBJ2-1; v_gene: TRBV7-9; d_gene: -; CDR3aa: CASSPRGSSYNEQFF; CDR3nt: TGTGCCAGCAGCCCTCGAGGAAGCTCCTACAATGAGCAGTTCTTC
abundance: -; j_gene: TRBJ2-1; v_gene: TRBV14; d_gene: TRBD2; CDR3aa: CASSQGGLAGYFSSYNEQFF; CDR3nt: TGTGCCAGCAGCCAGGGGGGACTAGCGGGATATTTCAGCTCCTACAATGAGCAGTTCTTC
abundance: -; j_gene: TRBJ2-7; v_gene: TRBV2; d_gene: TRBD2; CDR3aa: CASSEGTSGIYEQYF; CDR3nt: TGTGCCAGCAGTGAGGGGACTAGCGGGATCTACGAGCAGTACTTC
abundance: -; j_gene: TRBJ1-4; v_gene: TRBV25-1; d_gene: -; CDR3aa: CASSEFADTGWEKLFF; CDR3nt: TGTGCCAGCAGTGAATTCGCGGACACAGGTTGGGAAAAACTGTTTTTT
abundance: -; j_gene: TRBJ2-7; v_gene: TRBV27; d_gene: TRBD2; CDR3aa: CASSEIAGNYEQYF; CDR3nt: TGTGCCAGCAGTGAGATAGCGGGAAATTACGAGCAGTACTTC
abundance: -; j_gene: TRBJ2-3; v_gene: TRBV10-3; d_gene: TRBD2; CDR3aa: CAIRTSGLEGDTQYF; CDR3nt: TGTGCCATCAGGACTAGCGGGCTCGAGGGGGATACGCAGTATTTT
abundance: -; j_gene: TRBJ2-7; v_gene: TRBV30; d_gene: -; CDR3aa: CACQVGGYEQYF; CDR3nt: TGTGCCTGTCAGGTGGGGGGCTACGAGCAGTACTTC